This T cell receptor beta chain was captured in a study of cytomegalovirus exposure and HLA in healthy donors. PCR amplification relied on 60 Vbeta primers (plus 13 Jbeta primers). Data came from immunoSEQ multiplex PCR; TCRdb stores just in-frame clones and leaves some out. Of under 200,000 clones in the sample, less than 90% were seen once. Details on this clone: Its target is unknown.

General study points: At a 0.05 false discovery rate, a later analysis found around 17,000 TCR beta sequences to be associated with HLA alleles.

Source material: PBMCs. The receptor comes from a male donor in good health and CMV-seropositive.

DNA of the CDR3: TGCGCCAGCAGCCCATCAGGGGGCGCGCGTAATTCACCCCTCCACTTT. This codes for CASSPSGGARNSPLHF. The genes are TRBV5-1 and TRBJ1-6; the match to TRBD1 covers 8 bases. Germline CDR1 and CDR2: SGHRS and YFSETQ. The CDR3 runs 16 residues. J gave up 6 bases and V 4 bases, and 9 bases lay outside the gene matches.